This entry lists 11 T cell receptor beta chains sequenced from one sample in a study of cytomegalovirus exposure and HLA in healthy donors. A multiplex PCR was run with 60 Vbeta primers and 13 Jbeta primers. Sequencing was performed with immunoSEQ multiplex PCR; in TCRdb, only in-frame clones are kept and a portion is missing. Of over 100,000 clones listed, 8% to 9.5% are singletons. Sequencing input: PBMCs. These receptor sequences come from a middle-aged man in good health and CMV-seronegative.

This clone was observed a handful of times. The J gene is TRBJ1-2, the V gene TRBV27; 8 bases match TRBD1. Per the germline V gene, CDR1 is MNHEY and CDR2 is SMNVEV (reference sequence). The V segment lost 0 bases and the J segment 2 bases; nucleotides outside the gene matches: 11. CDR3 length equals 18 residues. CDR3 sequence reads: CASSLSWTGSARNYGYTF. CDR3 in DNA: TGTGCCAGCAGTTTATCCTGGACAGGGAGTGCCAGAAACTATGGCTACACCTTC.

This CDR3 is CASSLLGTGEKLFF. The CDR3 bases are TGTGCCAGCAGCTTATTGGGGACAGGCGAAAAACTGTTTTTT. This chain links TRBV7-3 with TRBJ1-4; 8 bases agree with TRBD1. The CDR3 loop spans 14 amino acids. Germline V gives CDR1 SGHTA, CDR2 FQGTGA. V gave up 2 bases and J gave up 8 bases; unmatched junction bases: 4. Variable domain in full (rest from reference TRBV7-3 and TRBJ1-4): GAGVSQTPSNKVTEKGKYVELRCDPISGHTALYWYRQSLGQGPEFLIYFQGTGAADDSGLPNDRFFAVRPEGSVSTLKIQRTERGDSAVYLCASSLLGTGEKLFFGSGTQLSVL.

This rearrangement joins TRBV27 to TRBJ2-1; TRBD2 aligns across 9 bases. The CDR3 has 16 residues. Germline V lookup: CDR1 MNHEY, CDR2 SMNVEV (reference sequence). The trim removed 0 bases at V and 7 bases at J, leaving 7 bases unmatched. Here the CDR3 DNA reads TGTGCCAGCAGTTTATCGCAACTCAGCGGGGGGAATGAGCAGTTCTTC. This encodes CASSLSQLSGGNEQFF.

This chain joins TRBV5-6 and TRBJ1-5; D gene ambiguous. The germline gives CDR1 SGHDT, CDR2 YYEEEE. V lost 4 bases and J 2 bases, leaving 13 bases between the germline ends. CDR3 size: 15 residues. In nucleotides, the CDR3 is TGTGCCAGCAGCAAGTCGGGGTCGGGCAATCAGCCCCAGCATTTT. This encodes CASSKSGSGNQPQHF.

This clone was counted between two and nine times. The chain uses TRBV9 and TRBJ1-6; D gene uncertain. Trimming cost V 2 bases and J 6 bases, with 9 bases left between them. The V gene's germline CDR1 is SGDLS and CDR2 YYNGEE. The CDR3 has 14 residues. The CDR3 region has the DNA TGTGCCAGCAGCGTCCGGGAGCTTAATTCACCCCTCCACTTT. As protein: CASSVRELNSPLHF.

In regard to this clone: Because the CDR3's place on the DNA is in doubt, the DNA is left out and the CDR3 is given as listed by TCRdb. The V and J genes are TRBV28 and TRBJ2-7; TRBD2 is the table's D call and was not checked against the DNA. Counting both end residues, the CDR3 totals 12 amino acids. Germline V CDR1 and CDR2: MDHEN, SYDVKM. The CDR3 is CASSSSSYEQYF.

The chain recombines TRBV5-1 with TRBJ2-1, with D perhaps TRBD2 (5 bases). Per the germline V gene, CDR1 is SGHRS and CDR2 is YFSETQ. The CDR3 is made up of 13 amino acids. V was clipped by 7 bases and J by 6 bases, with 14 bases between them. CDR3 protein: CASGAVRGNEQFF. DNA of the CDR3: TGCGCCAGCGGCGCCGTACGGGGCAATGAGCAGTTCTTC.

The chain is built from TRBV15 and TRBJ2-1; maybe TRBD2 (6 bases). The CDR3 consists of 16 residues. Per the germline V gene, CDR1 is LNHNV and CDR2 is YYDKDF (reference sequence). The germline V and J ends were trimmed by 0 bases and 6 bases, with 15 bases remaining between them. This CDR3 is CATSRDPGLGSNEQFF. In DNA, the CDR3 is TGTGCCACCAGCAGAGATCCGGGACTTGGGTCCAATGAGCAGTTCTTC. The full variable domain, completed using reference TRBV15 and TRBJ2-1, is DAMVIQNPRYQVTQFGKPVTLSCSQTLNHNVMYWYQQKSSQAPKLLFHYYDKDFNNEADTPDNFQSRRPNTSFCFLDIRSPGLGDTAMYLCATSRDPGLGSNEQFFGPGTRLTVL.

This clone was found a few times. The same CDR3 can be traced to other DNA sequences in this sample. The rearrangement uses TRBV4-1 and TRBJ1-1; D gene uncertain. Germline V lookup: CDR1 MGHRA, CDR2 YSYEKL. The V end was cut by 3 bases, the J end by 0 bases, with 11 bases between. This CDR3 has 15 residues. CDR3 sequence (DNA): TGCGCCAGCAGCCAGGATGAGGCCGTGAACACTGAAGCTTTCTTT. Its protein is CASSQDEAVNTEAFF.

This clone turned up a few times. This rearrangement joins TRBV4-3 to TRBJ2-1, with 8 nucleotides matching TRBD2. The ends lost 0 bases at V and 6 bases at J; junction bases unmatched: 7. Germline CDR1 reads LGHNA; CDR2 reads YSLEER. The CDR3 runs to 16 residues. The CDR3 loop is CASSQDRTRGGNEQFF. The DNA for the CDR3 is TGCGCCAGCAGCCAAGATAGGACTCGGGGGGGCAATGAGCAGTTCTTC.

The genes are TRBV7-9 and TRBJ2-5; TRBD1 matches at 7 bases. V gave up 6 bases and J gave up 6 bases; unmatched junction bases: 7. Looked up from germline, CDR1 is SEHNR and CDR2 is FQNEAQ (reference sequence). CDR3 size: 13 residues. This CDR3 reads CASSRDSRQTQYF. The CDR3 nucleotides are TGTGCCAGCAGTCGGGACAGTCGGCAGACCCAGTACTTC.